Reported below is one T cell receptor (beta chain). As yet, its antigen is unknown. Produced via immunoSEQ multiplex PCR; TCRdb's table is partial and in-frame only. The table records hundreds of thousands of clones, 89% of them present only once. The germline gives CDR1 LNHDA, CDR2 SQIVND (reference sequence). V lost 11 bases, J lost 7 bases, and 9 bases stayed unmatched. The CDR3 spans 13 residues. The data are from a study of Ad26.COV2.S vaccination and SARS-CoV-2 variants. Study at large: Donor got 5x10^10 or 1x10^11 viral particles of Ad26.COV2.S.

Study-wide results and limits: Reportedly, spike-specific CD8+ and CD4+ T cell responses achieved substantial breadth once vaccination had taken place.

Treatment noted: about 20 received Ad26.COV2.S at low or high dose, single or two shots; about 5 received placebo; per-sample allocation not given. After the first vaccine or placebo injection, samples were drawn on day 63. The gene calls are TRBV19 and TRBJ2-3, with TRBD1 identical over 10 bases. The source was peripheral blood, collected in a trial of Ad26.COV2.S vaccine versus placebo. This TCR was recovered from a person between 18 and 59 years old who received the Ad26.COV2.S COVID-19 vaccine or a placebo. In DNA, the CDR3 is TGTGCCTGCCGGGACAGGGGAGTGAATACGCAGTATTTT. The encoded protein is CACRDRGVNTQYF.